This TCR beta chain was documented in a study of blood T cell repertoires in COVID-19. Study at large: Sources were T cells, B-cell-depleted T cells, or PBMCs; the material itself was cDNA or gDNA.

Only one count was recorded for this clone. Participant-reported clinical history was the basis for cohort assignment. Profiled with immunoSEQ multiplex PCR; TCRdb holds only in-frame clones, not every one. There are some 390,000 clones in the sample; around 92% occur only once, and less than 2% lies in the top ten. Trimming removed 5 bases at V and 1 base at J, with 17 bases between. The CDR3 length is 17 residues. The sample was PBMCs or T cells enriched from blood (not recorded which). The clonotype originates from a woman in her 30s who had recovered from COVID-19. The V call is TRBV23-1, the J call TRBJ2-2; D remains unclear. TRBV23-1 has ORF status, its function being uncertain. The CDR3 DNA reads as TGCGCCAGCAGTTTAAAGTGGGCCCTTTTGAACACCGGGGAGCTGTTTTTT. This gives the protein CASSLKWALLNTGELFF.